Shown below are 31 T cell receptor beta chains from a single sample sequenced in a study of blood T cells in healthy people across ages (dated by TCRdb to 2014 to 2015). Libraries were prepared through 5' RACE. This sample was sequenced with an Illumina HiSeq 2500. A second 7 to 11 cycle PCR used a sample-barcoded 5' primer and a J-beta primer mix. Starting from the raw public reads, TCRdb applied fastp trimming at Q25, assembled clones with MiXCR and retained in-frame beta chains. Records with the same CDR3 protein are collapsed into one entry carrying the most frequent genes and DNA. This sample gives fewer than 2,000,000 distinct CDR3 sequences in total; about 35% of them show up just once. Of the sample, approximately 10% is held by the ten largest clones. Sequencing input: blood. These receptors all stem from a young woman in good health.

This chain connects TRBV18 to TRBJ2-3; D unresolved. Germline loops: CDR1 KGHSH, CDR2 LQKENI. V lost 0 bases to trimming and J lost 1 base, with 8 bases between them. The CDR3 runs 15 residues. This chain's CDR3 is CASSPPVSRTDTQYF. The CDR3 bases are TGTGCCAGCTCACCACCGGTGTCCCGCACAGATACGCAGTATTTT.

About this clonotype itself: One junction end does not reproduce the germline sequence, and a read error may be involved. This chain uses TRBV4-2 with TRBJ2-3; 11 nucleotides agree with TRBD2. Germline V lookup: CDR1 LGHNA, CDR2 YNFKEQ. CDR3 length: 18 amino acids. The CDR3 sequence: CASSPLGATSGVTGTQYF. For the CDR3, the DNA is TGTGCCAGCAGCCCTTTAGGGGCGACTAGCGGGGTCACAGGTACGCAGTATTTT.

This clonotype was seen more than once but under ten times. The rearrangement joins TRBV24-1 to TRBJ2-7; 8 bases fit TRBD1. CDR1 is KGHDR, CDR2 SFDVKD, per germline. The CDR3 runs 13 residues. V shed 0 bases, J shed 7 bases, and the junction held 1 base outside the gene matches. CDR3 protein: CATSDLGDREQYF. DNA of the CDR3: TGTGCCACCAGTGATTTGGGGGACAGGGAGCAGTACTTC.

In the case of this clonotype: A read error may produce the germline difference seen at one junction end. The chain carries TRBV24-1 and TRBJ2-1; D gene unclear. The V gene's germline CDR1 is KGHDR and CDR2 SFDVKD. The CDR3 contains 17 residues. The CDR3 region is CATSPAHPTIFYNERFF. The CDR3 DNA follows: TGTGCCACCAGCCCAGCCCACCCAACGATATTCTACAATGAGCGGTTCTTC.

This clonotype was detected a few times. The chain is built from TRBV2 and TRBJ2-1; 7 positions agree with TRBD1. J was trimmed by 5 bases and V by 2 bases; bases with no gene match: 6. The CDR3 extends over 15 amino acids. The germline V gene encodes CDR1 SNHLY and CDR2 FYNNEI. Here the CDR3 DNA reads TGTGCCAGCAGTGAAAGCCGGACAGGTAACAATGAGCAGTTCTTC. Its translation is CASSESRTGNNEQFF.

The chain combines TRBV15 with TRBJ2-5, with TRBD2 matching over 9 bases. The germline V gene has CDR1 LNHNV and CDR2 YYDKDF (reference sequence). The CDR3 runs 14 residues. Trimming cost V 8 bases and J 2 bases; bases outside gene matches: 6. CDR3 DNA: TGTGCCACCCGTAGCGGGAGTGGGCAAGAGACCCAGTACTTC. This encodes CATRSGSGQETQYF.

CDR3 sequence (DNA): TGTGCCAGCAGTTACCTGTACGGAACTCCGACCTCCACAGATACGCAGTATTTT. It specifies CASSYLYGTPTSTDTQYF. The gene calls are TRBV6-2 or TRBV6-3 and TRBJ2-3; D gene unclear. The germline CDR1 and CDR2 sequences are MNHEY and SVGEGT. The length of the CDR3 is 18 residues. V lost 2 bases, J lost 2 bases, and 20 bases lay in between.

The DNA for the CDR3 is TGTGCCAGCAGTGACCGGACTGACGAGCAGTACTTC. Translation gives CASSDRTDEQYF. The V call is TRBV6-5, the J call TRBJ2-5; TRBD2 is a possible D gene (5 bases). The end of the DNA fits TRBJ2-7 better, so the J call may be wrong. Germline V CDR1 and CDR2: MNHEY, SVGAGI. The CDR3 is 12 residues long.

V usage is TRBV13 and J usage is TRBJ1-4; D is perhaps TRBD1 (6 bases). CDR3 size: 13 residues. Germline V gene lookup returns CDR1 PRHDT and CDR2 FYEKMQ (reference sequence). V lost 8 bases and J lost 8, with 15 bases in between. The CDR3 loop is CASQSTDREKLFF. For the CDR3, the DNA is TGTGCCAGCCAATCTACGGACAGAGAAAAACTGTTTTTT.

This clonotype was counted only a few times. V gene TRBV7-2 combines with J gene TRBJ1-2; D call uncertain. V lost 1 base, J lost 2 bases, and 8 bases lay in between. The CDR3 extends over 14 amino acids. Looked up from germline, CDR1 is SGHTA and CDR2 is FQGNSA. The CDR3 spells CASSLVADNYGYTF. The CDR3 DNA is TGTGCCAGCAGCTTAGTGGCAGACAACTATGGCTACACCTTC.

This clonotype was found a few times. This rearrangement joins TRBV11-2 to TRBJ2-5; no firm D call. The germline V gene has CDR1 SGHAT and CDR2 FQNNGV. The CDR3 length is 13 residues. V was trimmed by 6 bases and J by 9 bases, leaving 17 bases between them. CDR3 sequence (DNA): TGTGCCAGCAGAACGGCTGCTGCAACGGCCCAGTACTTC. It is translated as CASRTAAATAQYF. Variable domain in full (rest from reference TRBV11-2 and TRBJ2-5): EAGVAQSPRYKIIEKRQSVAFWCNPISGHATLYWYQQILGQGPKLLIQFQNNGVVDDSQLPKDRFSAERLKGVDSTLKIQPAKLEDSAVYLCASRTAAATAQYFGPGTRLLVL.

The V and J genes are TRBV4-1 and TRBJ2-2, with 7 bases that match TRBD2. This CDR3 is 16 amino acids long. The germline CDR1 and CDR2 sequences are MGHRA and YSYEKL. The junction had 5 bases not matched to a gene; V was cut back by 0 bases and J by 4 bases. CDR3 nucleotide sequence: TGCGCCAGCAGCCAAGATAGGGGAGGGATCACCGGGGAGCTGTTTTTT. Its protein product is CASSQDRGGITGELFF.

V usage is TRBV7-9 and J usage is TRBJ2-3; TRBD2 matches 10 bases. Trimming cost V 5 bases and J 0 bases; bases outside gene matches: 8. This CDR3 contains 17 residues. The germline gives CDR1 SEHNR, CDR2 FQNEAQ (reference sequence). The CDR3 here is CASSPLTLAGSTDTQYF. In nucleotides, the CDR3 is TGTGCCAGCAGCCCGCTCACACTAGCGGGGAGCACAGATACGCAGTATTTT.

The CDR3 coding sequence is TGTGCCAGCAGCTCGACTACCTTTACGATCGATGAGCAGTTCTTC. Translation: CASSSTTFTIDEQFF. The chain joins TRBV7-9 to TRBJ2-1; D is perhaps TRBD2 (5 bases). Germline CDR1 and CDR2: SEHNR and FQNEAQ (reference sequence). This CDR3 spans 15 amino acids. With 4 bases removed from V and 8 bases from J, the gap between germline ends came to 18 bases.

This clonotype showed up just a few times. This sequence joins TRBV20-1 and TRBJ1-4; D not certain. The CDR3 loop spans 13 amino acids. The V and J ends lost 2 bases and 0 bases respectively, with 4 bases between them. Germline V gives CDR1 DFQATT, CDR2 SNEGSKA (reference sequence). The chain's CDR3 is CSARITTNEKLFF. The CDR3 region has the DNA TGCAGTGCTAGAATTACAACTAATGAAAAACTGTTTTTT.

There are a few counts of this clonotype. J is TRBJ2-7 and V is TRBV10-3, with D possibly being TRBD1 (6 bases). Between the trimmed V and J ends, which lost 7 bases and 2 bases, there was a span of 12 bases. This CDR3 region has 13 residues. Looked up from germline, CDR1 is ENHRY and CDR2 is SYGVKD. For the CDR3, the DNA is TGTGCCATCATTAATGGACAGACCTACGAGCAGTACTTC. Translation: CAIINGQTYEQYF.

This clonotype was seen more than once but under ten times. This sequence joins TRBV20-1 and TRBJ1-2; 8 bases are a match to TRBD1. Unmatched junction bases numbered 8, after V lost 5 bases and J lost 6 bases. Germline V CDR1 and CDR2: DFQATT, SNEGSKA (reference sequence). This CDR3 contains 13 residues. CDR3 nucleotide sequence: TGCAGTGCTTTCCAGGGGGCAGGGGATGGCTACACCTTC. Its protein is CSAFQGAGDGYTF.

This sequence joins TRBV29-1 and TRBJ1-2; 7 bases are a match to TRBD1. There are 14 residues in the CDR3. Germline lookup yields CDR1 SQVTM and CDR2 ANQGSEA. The J segment lost 1 base and the V segment lost 3 bases, leaving 5 bases of the junction unmatched. For the CDR3, the DNA is TGCAGCGTTGATGGGGACAGTCTTAACTATGGCTACACCTTC. Its translation: CSVDGDSLNYGYTF.

The chain couples TRBV9 to TRBJ2-6, with no clear D. V was pared by 0 bases and J by 1 base, with 8 bases between. CDR3 size: 16 residues. CDR1 and CDR2 (germline): SGDLS, YYNGEE. This CDR3 reads CASSVATESGANVLTF. For the CDR3, the DNA is TGTGCCAGCAGCGTAGCTACGGAGTCTGGGGCCAACGTCCTGACTTTC.

The chain combines TRBV20-1 with TRBJ2-5; 7 bases map to TRBD2. The tail of the sequence fits TRBJ2-7 better, so the J call may be wrong. The CDR3 is made up of 14 amino acids. Germline-derived CDR1 and CDR2 are DFQATT and SNEGSKA (reference sequence). Here the CDR3 reads CSAPTRTSPYEQYF. The CDR3, as DNA: TGCAGTGCTCCGACCAGGACTAGTCCCTACGAGCAGTACTTC.

The chain is built from TRBV5-6 and TRBJ2-3, with TRBD2 matching 8 bases. With V trimmed by 0 bases and J by 9 bases, 9 bases remained unmatched. Germline CDR1 and CDR2: SGHDT and YYEEEE. The CDR3 runs to 15 residues. The CDR3 is CASSLEASGFLTQYF. In DNA, the CDR3 is TGTGCCAGCAGCTTGGAGGCTAGCGGGTTCCTAACGCAGTATTTT.

The chain links TRBV13 to TRBJ1-1; no reliable D call. Trimming took 5 bases from V and 3 from J, leaving 10 bases between them. The germline V gene encodes CDR1 PRHDT and CDR2 FYEKMQ (reference sequence). The CDR3 totals 13 residues. The CDR3 loop reads CASSLTMYTEAFF. In DNA form, the CDR3 reads TGTGCCAGCAGCCTGACTATGTACACTGAAGCTTTCTTT.

For this clonotype: The junction and the germline gene differ at one end; a read error may be behind it. The gene calls are TRBV20-1 and TRBJ2-1; 8 nucleotides align to TRBD2. This CDR3 comprises 16 residues. Per the germline V gene, CDR1 is DFQATT and CDR2 is SNEGSKA (reference sequence). CDR3 DNA: TGCAGTGCTAGAGATAGGGGGGTAGCGGGGTACAATGAGCAGTGCTTC. This sequence encodes CSARDRGVAGYNEQCF.

This clonotype showed up just a few times. The chain has TRBV12-3 or TRBV12-4 and TRBJ2-3, with a weak D call TRBD1 (6 bases). Trimming cost V 6 bases and J 6 bases, with 16 bases left between them. CDR3 size: 14 residues. CDR3 residues: CASSPGHLADTQYF. CDR3 sequence (DNA): TGTGCCAGCAGCCCGGGACATCTCGCGGATACGCAGTATTTT.

In this sample, this clonotype turned up a few times. J is TRBJ2-5 and V is TRBV24-1, with 8 bases lining up with TRBD1. In germline, CDR1 is KGHDR, CDR2 SFDVKD. The V and J ends lost 9 bases and 5 bases, in that order; junction bases with no gene match: 13. The CDR3 contains 15 residues. The CDR3 DNA sequence: TGTGCCACCTCTACCGGGACAGGAACATCGGAGACCCAGTACTTC. It yields the protein CATSTGTGTSETQYF.

This chain uses TRBV7-9 with TRBJ2-3, with D unclear. Trimming shortened V by 5 bases and J by 0 bases, and 9 bases separated the two germline ends. This CDR3 contains 14 residues. Per germline, CDR1 SEHNR and CDR2 FQNEAQ (reference sequence). The CDR3 DNA is TGTGCCAGCAGCCAAACGGCTAGCACAGATACGCAGTATTTT. Amino acids: CASSQTASTDTQYF.

The sample holds one count of this clonotype. This sequence joins TRBV18 and TRBJ2-1; TRBD1 might be the D (6 bases). Germline CDR1 and CDR2: KGHSH and LQKENI. V lost 3 bases, J lost 2 bases, and 26 bases lay in between. CDR3 size: 20 residues. As DNA, the CDR3 is TGTGCCAGCTCACCCATTAGAGATGCCGGGACCTCAGGGGCCTACAATGAGCAGTTCTTC. Encoded protein: CASSPIRDAGTSGAYNEQFF.

This clonotype has just a few counts. The chain combines TRBV30 with TRBJ1-1, with D unresolved. From germline, CDR1 is GTSNPN and CDR2 SVGIG (reference sequence). CDR3 length: 13 residues. V lost 2 bases to trimming and J lost 1 base, with 8 bases between them. The CDR3 coding sequence is TGTGCCTGGAGTAGGGTCGGGAACACTGAAGCTTTCTTT. Translated: CAWSRVGNTEAFF.

This chain uses TRBV7-9 with TRBJ2-7; 9 positions agree with TRBD1. This CDR3 has 16 residues. J was trimmed by 4 bases and V by 6 bases; bases with no gene match: 13. Germline loops: CDR1 SEHNR, CDR2 FQNEAQ (reference sequence). DNA for the CDR3: TGTGCCAGCAGTAGTACCGGGACAGGGTACCGTTACGAGCAGTACTTC. It encodes CASSSTGTGYRYEQYF.

In this sample, this clonotype turned up once. The rearrangement uses TRBV7-9 and TRBJ1-5; D perhaps matches TRBD1 (5 bases). The CDR3 is 16 residues long. Trimming cost V 2 bases and J 2 bases, with 13 bases left between them. Germline-derived CDR1 and CDR2 are SEHNR and FQNEAQ (reference sequence). The CDR3 DNA reads as TGTGCCAGCAGCTTACGACAGCCCACCGGCAATCAGCCCCAGCATTTT. Translated: CASSLRQPTGNQPQHF.

The sample holds a few counts of this clonotype. CDR3 residues: CASKLSGGKNTGELFF. CDR3 DNA sequence: TGTGCCAGCAAACTCAGCGGGGGAAAGAACACCGGGGAGCTGTTTTTT. The chain links TRBV12-3 or TRBV12-4 to TRBJ2-2; 8 bases match TRBD2. The CDR3 has 16 residues. The ends lost 7 bases at V and 1 base at J; junction bases unmatched: 8.